The 12 T cell receptor beta chains below were found in one sample sequenced in a study. TCRdb processed the RT-PCR reads anew with MiXCR; each CDR3 protein has one entry. The sample consists of 650,000 to 800,000 distinct CDR3 sequences, 14% of them appearing once. The source material was memory CD4+ T cells from blood. Every receptor here comes from a female donor in good health, serving as a healthy control.

This clonotype was recorded a few times. The gene calls are TRBV7-2 and TRBJ2-1; tentative D call: TRBD2 (6 bases). Trimming left V 8 bases short and J 7 bases short, with 18 bases between. Germline V CDR1 and CDR2: SGHTA, FQGNSA. CDR3 length equals 14 residues. CDR3 DNA: TGTGCCAGCCAAACCTCGGGAGTGATAAATGAGCAGTTCTTC. Translating it yields CASQTSGVINEQFF. Looking up the rest from reference TRBV7-2 and TRBJ2-1 gives the full variable domain: GAGVSQSPSNKVTEKGKDVELRCDPISGHTALYWYRQSLGQGLEFLIYFQGNSAPDKSGLPSDRFSAERTGGSVSTLTIQRTQQEDSAVYLCASQTSGVINEQFFGPGTRLTVL.

This sequence joins TRBV4-2 and TRBJ2-3, with 12 nucleotides matching TRBD2. The J segment lost 2 bases and the V segment lost 4 bases, leaving 16 bases of the junction unmatched. Germline lookup yields CDR1 LGHNA and CDR2 YNFKEQ. The CDR3 loop spans 20 amino acids. CDR3 residues: CASSLLVTLAGGTVTDTQYF. In DNA form, the CDR3 reads TGTGCCAGCAGCCTACTCGTCACACTAGCGGGAGGTACCGTCACAGATACGCAGTATTTT.

Only a few counts were recorded for this clonotype. The J gene is TRBJ2-7, the V gene TRBV14, with D possibly TRBD1 on 6 matching bases. The CDR3 totals 13 residues. The germline gives CDR1 SGHDN, CDR2 FVKESK. Trimming removed 4 bases at V and 9 bases at J, with 16 bases between. CDR3 protein: CASSPTGGLRQYF. The CDR3 DNA reads TGTGCCAGCAGCCCGACAGGTGGTCTTAGGCAGTACTTC.

This clonotype occurred a few times. The chain couples TRBV5-1 to TRBJ2-5, with D perhaps matching TRBD2 (5 bases). This CDR3 has 14 amino acids. V dropped 4 bases and J dropped 4 bases, with 14 bases sitting between them. Looked up from germline, CDR1 is SGHRS and CDR2 is YFSETQ. As DNA, the CDR3 is TGCGCCAGCAGCGGCTCTGCGGGTGCAGAGACCCAGTACTTC. Protein sequence: CASSGSAGAETQYF.

The chain employs TRBV4-3 and TRBJ1-5; no firm D call. This CDR3 region has 15 residues. The germline V gene has CDR1 LGHNA and CDR2 YSLEER. The V and J ends lost 1 base and 9 bases respectively, with 16 bases between them. CDR3: CASSQVVKGYAPQHF. The CDR3 bases are TGCGCCAGCAGCCAAGTTGTTAAGGGATACGCGCCCCAGCATTTT.

This clonotype showed up many times. This chain uses TRBV30 with TRBJ1-1; D not resolved. Trimming took 3 bases from V and 3 from J, leaving 11 bases between them. The germline V gene has CDR1 GTSNPN and CDR2 SVGIG (reference sequence). CDR3 length: 13 residues. CDR3: CAWRGGDYTEAFF. DNA for the CDR3: TGTGCCTGGAGGGGAGGAGACTACACTGAAGCTTTCTTT.

This clonotype was detected a few times. This rearrangement joins TRBV11-2 to TRBJ2-2, with D uncertain. CDR1 and CDR2 from the germline V gene are SGHAT and FQNNGV. The V and J ends lost 1 base and 8 bases respectively, with 8 bases between them. This CDR3 has 13 amino acids. CDR3 coding DNA: TGTGCCAGCAGCTTAGGGAGCGAGGGGGAGCTGTTTTTT. Protein product: CASSLGSEGELFF.

This clonotype was counted a few times. This chain joins TRBV12-3 or TRBV12-4 and TRBJ2-1; 11 nucleotides line up with TRBD2. The CDR3 is 12 residues long. V dropped 4 bases and J dropped 16; count of bases not matched to a gene: 6. The CDR3 region is CASSWGSGGGFF. The CDR3 DNA sequence: TGTGCCAGCAGTTGGGGTAGCGGGGGGGGTTTCTTC.

V is TRBV30 and J is TRBJ1-1, with 8 positions matching TRBD1. This CDR3 spans 11 amino acids. Germline loops: CDR1 GTSNPN, CDR2 SVGIG (reference sequence). The ends lost 5 bases at V and 9 bases at J; junction bases unmatched: 5. CDR3 in amino acids: CAWSGQGKAFF. CDR3 sequence (DNA): TGTGCCTGGTCCGGACAGGGAAAAGCTTTCTTT.

The table lists this clonotype with a few counts. This chain joins TRBV12-3 or TRBV12-4 and TRBJ2-6; D gene uncertain. This CDR3 is 16 amino acids long. Trimming shortened V by 6 bases and J by 0 bases, and 12 bases separated the two germline ends. CDR3 sequence reads: CASSNALGSGANVLTF. The CDR3 DNA reads TGTGCCAGCAGCAACGCCTTAGGCTCTGGGGCCAACGTCCTGACTTTC.

This clonotype was seen repeatedly, ten times or more. The gene calls are TRBV7-2 and TRBJ2-5; D perhaps matches TRBD1 (6 bases). Trimming removed 2 bases at V and 1 base at J, with 11 bases between. Germline lookup yields CDR1 SGHTA and CDR2 FQGNSA. The CDR3 is 15 residues long. As DNA, the CDR3 is TGTGCCAGCAGCTTACAGGGGACGGCCCAAGAGACCCAGTACTTC. Protein sequence: CASSLQGTAQETQYF.

This clonotype was seen only a few times. The DNA of the CDR3 is TGTGCCAGCACCCCAAAGGGGTATGTGAAGCCCCAGCATTTT. Amino acids: CASTPKGYVKPQHF. The chain employs TRBV6-6 and TRBJ1-5, with D possibly TRBD1 on 5 matching bases. Germline CDR1 reads MNHNY; CDR2 reads SVGAGI (reference sequence). CDR3 size: 14 residues. With 7 bases removed from V and 8 bases from J, the gap between germline ends came to 18 bases.